This T cell receptor beta chain was recorded in a study of OX40 agonist ivuxolimab in advanced cancers. Profiling relied on immunoSEQ multiplex PCR, and the TCRdb table lists in-frame clones only, not all of them. The sample comprises 60,000 to 80,000 clones, over 70% of which are singletons, and about 5% rests with the top ten. The CDR3 length is 14 residues. Trimming removed 5 bases from V and 0 bases from J, with 13 bases in between. CDR1 is SQVTM, CDR2 ANQGSEA, per germline. Of note for this clone: Its target is unknown.

Study-wide results and caveats: Mean expanded clone counts were higher in CD8+ than CD4+ T cells.

This clonotype was sampled from an adult with an advanced solid tumor such as melanoma, head and neck, liver or kidney cancer. Sequencing used CD4+ or CD8+ T cells sorted from blood, obtained in a trial of the OX40 agonist ivuxolimab. The gene calls are TRBV29-1 and TRBJ1-1; D not certain. For the CDR3, the DNA is TGCAGCGTTAGTAAGGGTAATGTGAACACTGAAGCTTTCTTT. Amino acid sequence: CSVSKGNVNTEAFF.